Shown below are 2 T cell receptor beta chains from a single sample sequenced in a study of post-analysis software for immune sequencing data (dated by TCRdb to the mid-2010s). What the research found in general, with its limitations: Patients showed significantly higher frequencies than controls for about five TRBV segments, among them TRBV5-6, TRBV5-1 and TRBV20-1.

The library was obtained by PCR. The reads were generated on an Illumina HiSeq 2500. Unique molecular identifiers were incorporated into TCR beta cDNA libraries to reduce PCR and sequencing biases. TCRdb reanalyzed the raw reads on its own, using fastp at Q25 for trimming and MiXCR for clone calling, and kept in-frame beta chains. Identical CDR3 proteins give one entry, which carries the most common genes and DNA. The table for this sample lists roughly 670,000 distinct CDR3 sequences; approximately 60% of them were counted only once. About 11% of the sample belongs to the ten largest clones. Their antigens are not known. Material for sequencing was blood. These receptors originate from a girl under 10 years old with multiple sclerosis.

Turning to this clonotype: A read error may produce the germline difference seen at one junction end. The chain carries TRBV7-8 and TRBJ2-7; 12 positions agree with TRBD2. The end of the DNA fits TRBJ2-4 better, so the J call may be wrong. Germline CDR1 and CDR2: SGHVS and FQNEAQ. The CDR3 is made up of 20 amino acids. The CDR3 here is CASSSGLAGFLDGVKTIQYF. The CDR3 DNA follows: TGTGCCAGCAGCTCCGGACTAGCGGGATTCTTGGATGGAGTCAAAACCATTCAGTACTTC.

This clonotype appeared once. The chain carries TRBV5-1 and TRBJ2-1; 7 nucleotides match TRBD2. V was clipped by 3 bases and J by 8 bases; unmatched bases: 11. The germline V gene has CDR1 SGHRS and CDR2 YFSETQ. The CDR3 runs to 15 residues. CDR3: CASSSGLEYRHEQFF. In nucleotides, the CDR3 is TGCGCCAGCAGCTCAGGACTAGAGTACAGGCATGAGCAGTTCTTC.